Below are 24 T cell receptor beta chains sequenced from a single sample in a study of T cells in Graves' hyperthyroidism and ophthalmopathy. Template material for amplifying TCR beta CDR3 regions consisted of RNA transcripts. TCR CDR3 underwent first-round RT-PCR with the HTBI primer set. One entry per CDR3 protein results from TCRdb running MiXCR on the multiplex PCR reads. The sample includes roughly 710,000 distinct CDR3 sequences, around 40% of them seen just once. What was sequenced was blood. These receptors all come from a woman in her 40s with Graves' hyperthyroidism.

This clonotype was detected ten times or more. The genes are TRBV19 and TRBJ1-6, with 8 positions matching TRBD1. With V trimmed by 7 bases and J by 8 bases, 13 bases remained unmatched. The CDR3 is made up of 16 amino acids. CDR1 LNHDA and CDR2 SQIVND come from the germline V gene (reference sequence). Here the CDR3 DNA reads TGTGCCAGTACCCCCTCCCGGGACAGGATGGATTCACCCCTCCACTTT. It yields the protein CASTPSRDRMDSPLHF.

This clonotype has just one count. The V gene is TRBV25-1, the J gene TRBJ2-5; D is unclear. Germline CDR1 MGHDK, CDR2 SYGVNS. V was shortened by 6 bases and J by 5 bases, with 13 bases between the two germline ends. The CDR3 is 13 residues long. The CDR3 DNA reads as TGTGCCAGCAGGCGATGGGAACAGGAGACCCAGTACTTC. Protein product: CASRRWEQETQYF.

This chain joins TRBV24-1 and TRBJ1-6; the D is unclear. Trimming stripped 2 bases from V and 10 bases from J, with 17 bases between. The CDR3 is 16 amino acids. CDR1 and CDR2 (germline): KGHDR, SFDVKD. CDR3 coding DNA: TGTGCCACCAGTGATTCCAGCGGGAGCTACAACTCACCCCTCCACTTT. Translated, it gives CATSDSSGSYNSPLHF.

The CDR3 region has the DNA TGTGCCAGCAGCCGACAGAAGGATGAGCAGTACTTC. Its protein product is CASSRQKDEQYF. The chain employs TRBV7-9 and TRBJ2-7; the D gene is possibly TRBD1 (5 bases). Germline lookup yields CDR1 SEHNR and CDR2 FQNEAQ (reference sequence). V was cut by 5 bases and J by 7 bases, with 12 bases left in between. This CDR3 has 12 residues.

This clonotype has only one observation. This may come from a read error, since a much larger clone is one base off. The J gene is TRBJ1-5, the V gene TRBV19; no clear D gene. The CDR3 is made up of 11 amino acids. The germline V gene has CDR1 LNHDA and CDR2 SQIVND (reference sequence). The CDR3 DNA reads as TGTGCCGGTAGTGTCCGGGATTACCAGCATTTT. Protein sequence: CAGSVRDYQHF.

The chain has TRBV7-2 and TRBJ2-5, with D unclear. Germline V gene sequence: CDR1 SGHTA, CDR2 FQGNSA. The CDR3 loop spans 14 amino acids. V gave up 1 base and J gave up 9 bases, with 15 bases separating them. Here the CDR3 reads CASSLGISNQPQYF. Written as DNA, the CDR3 is TGTGCCAGCAGCTTAGGGATCAGCAATCAGCCCCAGTACTTC. Using reference TRBV7-2 and TRBJ2-5 for the parts outside the CDR3, the full variable domain is GAGVSQSPSNKVTEKGKDVELRCDPISGHTALYWYRQSLGQGLEFLIYFQGNSAPDKSGLPSDRFSAERTGGSVSTLTIQRTQQEDSAVYLCASSLGISNQPQYFGPGTRLLVL.

This clonotype turned up a few times. In DNA form, the CDR3 reads TGTGCCAGCAGTTACCCTTCAGACGAGCAGTACTTC. This encodes CASSYPSDEQYF. This rearrangement joins TRBV7-2 to TRBJ2-7; D is ambiguous. The CDR3 consists of 12 residues. CDR1 is SGHTA and CDR2 is FQGNSA in the germline V gene. V lost 6 bases to trimming and J lost 5 bases, with 11 bases between them.

The V and J genes are TRBV6-5 and TRBJ1-1; TRBD1 is a possible D gene (5 bases). The CDR3 runs to 16 residues. Trimming took 5 bases from V and 5 from J, leaving 21 bases between them. The germline gives CDR1 MNHEY, CDR2 SVGAGI. CDR3 sequence: CASSHAKGTTRTEAFF. CDR3 nucleotides: TGTGCCAGCAGTCACGCGAAGGGGACTACGCGGACTGAAGCTTTCTTT.

This clonotype was detected once. The CDR3 DNA follows: TGCAGTGCCACAACCGACAGGTACTTC. Its protein is CSATTDRYF. The rearrangement uses TRBV20-1 and TRBJ2-7; the D gene is possibly TRBD1 (5 bases). The CDR3 extends over 9 amino acids. V was cut by 6 bases and J by 12 bases, with 12 bases left in between. The germline CDR1 and CDR2 sequences are DFQATT and SNEGSKA (reference sequence).

A few counts support this clonotype. V is TRBV7-2 and J is TRBJ2-5; possibly TRBD1 for D (6 bases). The CDR3 extends over 15 amino acids. V dropped 0 bases and J dropped 5 bases, with 13 bases sitting between them. CDR1 is SGHTA, CDR2 FQGNSA, per germline. The CDR3 reads CASSLADRPWETQYF. The CDR3 region has the DNA TGTGCCAGCAGCTTAGCAGACAGGCCCTGGGAGACCCAGTACTTC.

This clonotype has only one observation. V and J are TRBV19 and TRBJ2-2; D is perhaps TRBD1 (6 bases). There are 14 residues in the CDR3. V lost 9 bases and J lost 7, with 18 bases in between. Germline loops: CDR1 LNHDA, CDR2 SQIVND (reference sequence). CDR3 nucleotides: TGTGCCAGCAGTCCTTACAGGGCTCACGGGGAGCTGTTTTTT. Its translation is CASSPYRAHGELFF.

CDR3 sequence (DNA): TGTGCCAGCAGCCATGAAGGGGAGCTGTTTTTT. Its translation is CASSHEGELFF. The V call is TRBV3-1, the J call TRBJ2-2, with D unresolved. V was cut by 3 bases and J by 8 bases, with 4 bases left in between. CDR1 and CDR2 from the germline V gene are LGHDT and YNNKEL (reference sequence). The CDR3 is made up of 11 amino acids.

CDR3 nucleotide sequence: TGTGCCAGTAGGGTTTGGCGTTTTAGGGGTTCTAACTATGGCTACACCTTC. Translated, it gives CASRVWRFRGSNYGYTF. This rearrangement joins TRBV19 to TRBJ1-2, with a possible D match to TRBD1 (5 bases). The length of the CDR3 is 17 residues. CDR1 and CDR2 (germline): LNHDA, SQIVND (reference sequence). V was cut by 6 bases and J by 0 bases, with 20 bases left in between.

Turning to this clonotype: This may be a read error: a much more frequent sequence differs by one nucleotide. This chain uses TRBV10-3 with TRBJ2-5; 9 bases are a match to TRBD1. The CDR3 totals 17 residues. Germline V gene lookup returns CDR1 ENHRY and CDR2 SYGVKD. CDR3 nucleotides: TGTGCCCTCAGTGAATCCATTCTTGACAGGGGGCAAGAGACCCAGTACTTC. It yields the protein CALSESILDRGQETQYF.

V is TRBV10-2 and J is TRBJ2-5, with D possibly being TRBD2 (5 bases). V was shortened by 6 bases and J by 5 bases, with 13 bases between the two germline ends. This CDR3 has 13 amino acids. Per the germline V gene, CDR1 is WSHSY and CDR2 is SAAADI. The CDR3 loop is CASRAEDSETQYF. CDR3 in DNA: TGCGCCAGCAGGGCGGAGGACTCCGAGACCCAGTACTTC.

The rearrangement uses TRBV29-1 and TRBJ2-3; 12 positions match TRBD2. The V gene end was trimmed by 5 bases and the J gene end by 1 base; junction bases not matched to a gene: 10. The CDR3 is made up of 17 amino acids. CDR1 is SQVTM and CDR2 is ANQGSEA in the germline V gene. CDR3 coding DNA: TGCAGCGTTCAACTAGCGGGGGGCAAAAAGGGCACAGATACGCAGTATTTT. Amino acid sequence: CSVQLAGGKKGTDTQYF.

The chain has TRBV11-2 and TRBJ1-1; D ambiguous. The germline V and J ends were trimmed by 6 bases and 7 bases, with 18 bases remaining between them. CDR1 and CDR2 from the germline V gene are SGHAT and FQNNGV. The CDR3 runs to 14 residues. CDR3 in DNA: TGTGCCAGCAGTCGGAGGGCCGGCGAATTTGAAGCTTTCTTT. Its protein is CASSRRAGEFEAFF.

This clonotype has only a few counts. The chain has TRBV11-3 and TRBJ1-1; 7 bases align to TRBD1. V lost 7 bases, J lost 1 base, and 3 bases stayed unmatched. Per the germline V gene, CDR1 is SGHNT and CDR2 is YENEEA. There are 13 residues in the CDR3. The CDR3 is CASIGQENTEAFF. Here the CDR3 DNA reads TGTGCCAGCATTGGACAGGAGAACACTGAAGCTTTCTTT.

The chain combines TRBV29-1 with TRBJ2-3; D not resolved. This CDR3 region has 15 residues. CDR1 and CDR2 (germline): SQVTM, ANQGSEA. V lost 3 bases to trimming and J lost 0 bases, with 13 bases between them. CDR3 protein: CSVEARQTSTDTQYF. Written as DNA, the CDR3 is TGCAGCGTTGAGGCCAGGCAAACTAGCACAGATACGCAGTATTTT.

In this sample, this clonotype turned up a few times. The V call is TRBV19, the J call TRBJ1-6; 11 nucleotides line up with TRBD1. Germline CDR1 and CDR2: LNHDA and SQIVND (reference sequence). The CDR3 is made up of 16 amino acids. J gave up 7 bases and V 5 bases, and 7 bases lay outside the gene matches. The CDR3 bases are TGTGCCAGTAGTGATCCGGGACAGGGGGTGAATTCACCCCTCCACTTT. Its translation is CASSDPGQGVNSPLHF. The entire variable domain, with the rest obtained from reference TRBV19 and TRBJ1-6, is as follows: DGGITQSPKYLFRKEGQNVTLSCEQNLNHDAMYWYRQDPGQGLRLIYYSQIVNDFQKGDIAEGYSVSREKKESFPLTVTSAQKNPTAFYLCASSDPGQGVNSPLHFGNGTRLTVT.

The chain recombines TRBV29-1 with TRBJ1-5; D might be TRBD1 (5 bases). The germline V gene encodes CDR1 SQVTM and CDR2 ANQGSEA. The V and J ends lost 3 bases and 11 bases respectively, with 17 bases between them. The CDR3 extends over 13 amino acids. The CDR3 protein is CSVDRDGQETQHF. As DNA, the CDR3 is TGCAGCGTTGATCGGGACGGCCAAGAGACCCAGCATTTT. Complete variable domain (other parts from reference TRBV29-1 and TRBJ1-5): SAVISQKPSRDICQRGTSLTIQCQVDSQVTMMFWYRQQPGQSLTLIATANQGSEATYESGFVIDKFPISRPNLTFSTLTVSNMSPEDSSIYLCSVDRDGQETQHFGDGTRLSIL.

The rearrangement links TRBV20-1 to TRBJ1-1, with 10 nucleotides matching TRBD1. CDR1 is DFQATT and CDR2 is SNEGSKA in the germline V gene (reference sequence). CDR3 length: 18 residues. The V gene end was trimmed by 2 bases and the J gene end by 2 bases; junction bases not matched to a gene: 14. CDR3 protein: CSARSTGTGERSNTEAFF. The CDR3, as DNA: TGCAGTGCTAGATCCACAGGGACAGGGGAGCGATCTAACACTGAAGCTTTCTTT.

As to this clonotype: This clone may be a read error of a much larger clone one base away. The chain carries TRBV19 and TRBJ1-2; 8 nucleotides match TRBD1. The germline V gene encodes CDR1 LNHDA and CDR2 SQIVND (reference sequence). The CDR3 totals 15 residues. As DNA, the CDR3 is TGTGCCAGTAGTATATCGGCAGGGGGCACGAGAGGCTACGCCTTC. Protein product: CASSISAGGTRGYAF.

The table lists this clonotype with a few counts. The V and J genes are TRBV6-2 or TRBV6-3 and TRBJ1-2; the match to TRBD1 covers 7 bases. V lost 0 bases to trimming and J lost 8 bases; unmatched junction nucleotides: 6. The CDR3 runs 14 residues. Germline V gene sequence: CDR1 MNHEY, CDR2 SVGEGT. CDR3 in DNA: TGTGCCAGCAGTTACTCGGGGACAGCGGGAGGCTACACCTTC. Translated, it gives CASSYSGTAGGYTF.